The following is a TCR beta chain sequence with its context. The repertoire was sequenced with immunoSEQ multiplex PCR; TCRdb's copy has only in-frame clones and lacks some. Among about 160,000 clones listed, roughly 95% were seen once. The data stem from a study of control samples from healthy donors and cancer patients. The CDR3 runs to 15 residues. Germline CDR1 reads ENHRY; CDR2 reads SYGVKD. With 6 bases clipped from V and 9 bases from J, the junction kept 6 bases outside the gene matches. The sample comprised blood. The V gene is TRBV10-3, the J gene TRBJ1-6; 12 nucleotides align to TRBD1. The sequence was collected from a woman in her 30s in good health. As DNA, the CDR3 is TGTGCCATCAGGAATCCGGGACAGGGGGCTTCACCCCTCCACTTT. The encoded protein is CAIRNPGQGASPLHF.